The rows below give T cell receptor beta chains drawn from one sample of a study of identifying expanded T cells in peripheral blood. Libraries were prepared by immunoSEQ multiplex PCR; TCRdb keeps only in-frame clonotypes and omits some of them. The profile shows over 100,000 clones, approximately 90% of them singletons. The sequenced sample consisted of blood. These receptors all come from a person aged 18-69 years in good health. Both conserved end residues are part of each CDR3. A D gene is named only where the DNA matches it firmly. Clone size is stated in some rows and not others, as once, few, many or a class when expanded.

cdr3_nt,cdr3_aa,clone_size,d_call,v_call,j_call
TGTGCCAGTAGTATCGGCGGACAACTTAGCCAGCCCCAGCATTTT,CASSIGGQLSQPQHF,NA,NA,TRBV19,TRBJ1-5
TGTGCCAGCAGGAGGGGGACAGGGCTTACGTACGAGCAGTACTTC,CASRRGTGLTYEQYF,NA,TRBD1,TRBV2,TRBJ2-7
TGTGCCAGCAGCTTAGACAGTAGAGTGGGTGAGCAGTTCTTC,CASSLDSRVGEQFF,NA,NA,TRBV7-9,TRBJ2-1
TGTGCCAGCAGCCGCGGACAGGAGGGGACTGGCTACACCTTC,CASSRGQEGTGYTF,NA,TRBD1,TRBV13,TRBJ1-2
TGTGCCAGTAAAACAGCGTTGAACACTGAAGCTTTCTTT,CASKTALNTEAFF,NA,NA,TRBV6-1,TRBJ1-1
TGTGCCAGCAGTAAAGGGGGGATAAATCAGCCCCAGCATTTT,CASSKGGINQPQHF,NA,NA,TRBV28,TRBJ1-5
TGTGCCAGCAGCTTTGTCGACAGGGTGGACGAGCAGTACTTC,CASSFVDRVDEQYF,NA,TRBD1,TRBV5-6,TRBJ2-7
TGTGCCAGCAGGAGCCAGGCGGGTAATTCACCCCTCCACTTT,CASRSQAGNSPLHF,once,NA,TRBV7-9,TRBJ1-6
TGTGCCAGCAACGGGGGTATCGGGGAGACCCAGTACTTC,CASNGGIGETQYF,NA,NA,TRBV2,TRBJ2-5
TGCAGCGTTGAAGGCAGGGACAGGGGGCGATATGGCTACACCTTC,CSVEGRDRGRYGYTF,NA,TRBD1,TRBV29-1,TRBJ1-2
TGTGCCAGCAGGCTCGGGACAGGGGGAGGCAATGAGCAGTTCTTC,CASRLGTGGGNEQFF,NA,TRBD1,TRBV6-1,TRBJ2-1
TGTGCCAGCAGCCCTCACTCTAGCGGGAGCCACTACAATGAGCAGTTCTTC,CASSPHSSGSHYNEQFF,few,TRBD2,TRBV9,TRBJ2-1
TGTGCCAGCAGCACAGACAGGGGAAGCGCCATTCAGTACTTC,CASSTDRGSAIQYF,NA,TRBD1,TRBV7-2,TRBJ2-4
TGTGCCAGCAGCTATTCCGTTGGGAACAATGAGCAGTTCTTC,CASSYSVGNNEQFF,NA,NA,TRBV7-9,TRBJ2-1
TGTGCCAGCAGCACAATAGCGGGCGCCTACGAGCAGTACTTC,CASSTIAGAYEQYF,NA,TRBD2,TRBV7-2,TRBJ2-7
TGTGCCAGCAGCTTGGTTTTATCGGGCCAGGAAGCTTTCTTT,CASSLVLSGQEAFF,NA,NA,TRBV5-6,TRBJ1-1
TGCAGCGCCACGGGGACAGGATATGGCTACACCTTC,CSATGTGYGYTF,NA,TRBD1,TRBV29-1,TRBJ1-2
TGTGCCAGCACCCAAGTTCGTACGGGAACTGAAGCTTTCTTT,CASTQVRTGTEAFF,NA,NA,TRBV5-6,TRBJ1-1
TGTGCCAGCAGCTTAGGGGGCCAGGGGGCGCGAGGCGAGCAGTACTTC,CASSLGGQGARGEQYF,few,TRBD1,TRBV7-2,TRBJ2-7
TGTGCCAGCAGCTTAACCTATCGGGGGGCCGAGTATGGCTACACCTTC,CASSLTYRGAEYGYTF,NA,NA,TRBV7-3,TRBJ1-2
TGTGCCAGCAGTATTCCCGGGACTAGGGCCAACGAGCAGTACTTC,CASSIPGTRANEQYF,NA,TRBD2,TRBV6-6,TRBJ2-7
TGTGCCAGCAGCCTCACGGGACTAGCCCCTTACAATGAGCAGTTCTTC,CASSLTGLAPYNEQFF,NA,TRBD2,TRBV27,TRBJ2-1
TGTGCCAGCAGTGAATACGGGGGAGAGACCCAGTACTTC,CASSEYGGETQYF,NA,NA,TRBV6-1,TRBJ2-5
TGCGCCAGCAGCTTGTATGAGACGGGGAGGACTGAAGCTTTCTTT,CASSLYETGRTEAFF,once,NA,TRBV5-1,TRBJ1-1
TGTGCCAGCAGCCTTTCGACTAGCGGGTTCTCCTACAATGAGCAGTTCTTC,CASSLSTSGFSYNEQFF,NA,TRBD2,TRBV9,TRBJ2-1
TGTGCCAGCAGTGGGACAGTCCTCTCCGAGCAGTACTTC,CASSGTVLSEQYF,NA,NA,TRBV25-1,TRBJ2-7
TGTGCCAGCAGCCGCGGAGGGGGACAGTTGAACACTGAAGCTTTCTTT,CASSRGGGQLNTEAFF,NA,TRBD1,TRBV5-4,TRBJ1-1
TGTGCCAGCAGCATTGGGTCCGGATTGAATGAAAAACTGTTTTTT,CASSIGSGLNEKLFF,NA,NA,TRBV7-9,TRBJ1-4
TGTGCCAGCAGCTTAGATCCCGGACTGCCCGAGAATGAAAAACTGTTTTTT,CASSLDPGLPENEKLFF,NA,NA,TRBV11-3,TRBJ1-4
TGTGCCAGCAACAAGGGGGGGAGCACAGATACGCAGTATTTT,CASNKGGSTDTQYF,NA,NA,TRBV6-1,TRBJ2-3
TGTGCCAGCACCCTGACAGGGCTTGCCACTGAAGCTTTCTTT,CASTLTGLATEAFF,NA,TRBD1,TRBV11-1,TRBJ1-1